This T cell receptor (beta chain) originates from a study of T-cell memory formation after mild COVID-19. Each CDR3 protein gets one entry after TCRdb re-called the 5' RACE reads with MiXCR. The repertoire consists of approximately 390,000 distinct CDR3 sequences, with roughly 15% occurring once and the leading ten covering 20% to 25%. CDR3 length equals 13 residues. The V end lost 3 bases, the J end lost 4 bases, and 9 bases lay between the germline ends. This clonotype was seen many times. The receptor was derived from a young man who had mild COVID-19 (a few samples of this study predate the infection). Cell type and time point are not known. The gene calls are TRBV12-3 or TRBV12-4 and TRBJ2-5, with a tentative D call TRBD1 (5 bases). The sequencing sample was made of PBMCs or a T cell subset sorted from them (not recorded which). CDR3: CASSLGLRETQYF. For the CDR3, the DNA is TGTGCCAGCAGTTTGGGGCTCAGAGAGACCCAGTACTTC.